This is a list of T cell receptor beta chains from one sample in a study of siplizumab effects on memory and regulatory T cells. Using immunoSEQ multiplex PCR, the repertoire was profiled, and TCRdb retains in-frame clones only, with some absent. Among some 100,000 clones listed, roughly 96% were seen once. Sequencing used naive CD4+ T cells sorted from blood. These receptors came from a human donor in good health. Each CDR3 is given with its conserved first and last residue. The D gene is left open where the match is weak. The size field is filled for only some rows; it gives once, few, many or a size class.

J gene,V gene,D gene,clone size,CDR3 protein,CDR3 DNA
TRBJ1-1,TRBV7-9,-,once,CASSLIENTEAFF,TGTGCCAGCAGCTTGATTGAGAACACTGAAGCTTTCTTT
TRBJ1-2,TRBV27,TRBD1,once,CASSDRGLSYTF,TGTGCCAGTTCGGACAGGGGGTTAAGCTACACCTTC
TRBJ1-5,TRBV19,-,few,CASIRDPISNQPQHF,TGTGCCAGTATCCGGGACCCCATCAGCAATCAGCCCCAGCATTTT
TRBJ1-1,TRBV5-6,-,-,CASSLGGLNTEAFF,TGTGCCAGCAGCTTGGGGGGACTTAACACTGAAGCTTTCTTT
TRBJ1-2,TRBV10-3,-,-,CAISEARPAGRDGYTF,TGTGCCATCAGTGAAGCCCGGCCGGCTGGTCGGGATGGCTACACCTTC
TRBJ2-6,TRBV7-3,-,-,CASSLRANSGANVLTF,TGTGCCAGCAGCTTAAGGGCCAACTCTGGGGCCAACGTCCTGACTTTC
TRBJ2-1,TRBV10-3,-,-,CATEAGQNNEQFF,TGTGCCACGGAAGCCGGACAGAACAATGAGCAGTTCTTC
TRBJ2-7,TRBV6-5,TRBD1,-,CASSYSTGGINYEQYF,TGTGCCAGCAGTTACTCGACAGGGGGTATCAACTACGAGCAGTACTTC
TRBJ1-2,TRBV5-1,TRBD1,-,CASSLRDSQDGYTF,TGCGCCAGCAGCCTAAGGGACAGTCAAGATGGCTACACCTTC
TRBJ1-5,TRBV6-6,-,-,CASTPKLNSNQPQHF,TGTGCCAGCACCCCCAAACTAAATAGCAATCAGCCCCAGCATTTT
TRBJ2-2,TRBV7-2,-,-,CASSLVPGELFF,TGTGCCAGCAGCTTAGTACCCGGGGAGCTGTTTTTT
TRBJ1-4,TRBV5-6,-,-,CASSFGVNGEKLFF,TGTGCCAGCAGCTTCGGCGTCAATGGAGAAAAACTGTTTTTT
TRBJ2-6,TRBV5-6,-,-,CASSLEVLADGANVLTF,TGTGCCAGCAGCTTGGAGGTCCTGGCGGACGGGGCCAACGTCCTGACTTTC
TRBJ2-1,TRBV5-1,TRBD1,-,CASSLSGGQGSGEQFF,TGCGCCAGCAGCTTGTCAGGGGGACAGGGGTCTGGTGAGCAGTTCTTC
TRBJ1-2,TRBV14,-,-,CASSQVNSHYGYTF,TGTGCCAGCAGCCAAGTAAACAGTCACTATGGCTACACCTTC
TRBJ1-1,TRBV7-2,-,-,CASSLGVRTEAFF,TGTGCCAGCAGCTTAGGGGTCCGCACTGAAGCTTTCTTT
TRBJ2-1,TRBV15,-,-,CATERGTSYNEQFF,TGTGCCACCGAAAGAGGGACCTCCTACAATGAGCAGTTCTTC
TRBJ2-7,TRBV10-3,TRBD2,once,CAISESPSGSSYEQYF,TGTGCCATCAGTGAGTCCCCTAGCGGGTCCTCCTACGAGCAGTACTTC
TRBJ2-2,TRBV7-2,-,-,CASTADRNTGELFF,TGTGCCAGCACCGCAGACAGGAACACCGGGGAGCTGTTTTTT
TRBJ2-7,TRBV5-4,-,-,CASSLERLDEQYF,TGTGCCAGCAGCTTGGAACGATTAGACGAGCAGTACTTC
TRBJ1-1,TRBV2,TRBD1,-,CASSAQGVMNTEAFF,TGTGCCAGCAGCGCACAGGGGGTAATGAACACTGAAGCTTTCTTT
TRBJ1-4,TRBV6-6,-,-,CASSHVREKLFF,TGTGCCAGCAGCCATGTGCGAGAAAAACTGTTTTTT
TRBJ1-5,TRBV5-4,-,-,CASSSPNQPQHF,TGTGCCAGCAGCTCCCCGAATCAGCCCCAGCATTTT
TRBJ2-7,TRBV5-1,TRBD1,once,CASSPSGQGAEQYF,TGCGCCAGCAGCCCCTCAGGACAGGGGGCCGAGCAGTACTTC
TRBJ1-5,TRBV5-5,-,-,CASSLGLGVTQPQHF,TGTGCCAGCAGCTTAGGTCTCGGGGTCACTCAGCCCCAGCATTTT
TRBJ2-7,TRBV7-2,TRBD1,-,CASSSDRPMAGGGEQYF,TGTGCCAGCAGTTCAGACCGCCCTATGGCAGGGGGCGGTGAGCAGTACTTC
TRBJ2-7,TRBV6-5,TRBD1,once,CASSPHDRGEQYF,TGTGCCAGCAGTCCCCATGACAGGGGCGAGCAGTACTTC
TRBJ1-1,TRBV6-5,TRBD1,-,CASSLDRGPTEAFF,TGTGCCAGCAGTCTTGACAGGGGGCCCACTGAAGCTTTCTTT
TRBJ2-7,TRBV9,-,-,CASSVGTAVVGEQYF,TGTGCCAGCAGCGTAGGGACAGCGGTGGTAGGCGAGCAGTACTTC
TRBJ1-6,TRBV2,-,-,CASGGRANSPLHF,TGTGCCAGCGGCGGCAGAGCCAATTCACCCCTCCACTTT
TRBJ2-7,TRBV9,TRBD1,-,CARTDRDRLTYEQYF,TGTGCCAGGACCGACCGGGACAGGCTAACCTACGAGCAGTACTTC
TRBJ1-2,TRBV2,-,-,CASSAESYGYTF,TGTGCCAGCAGTGCTGAGAGCTATGGCTACACCTTC
TRBJ1-1,TRBV27,-,-,CASSFSTRQIGLAFF,TGTGCCAGCAGTTTTTCTACCAGGCAGATTGGGTTAGCTTTCTTT